A selection of T cell receptor beta chains follows, all from one sample in a study of cytomegalovirus exposure and HLA in healthy donors. Profiling relied on immunoSEQ multiplex PCR, and the TCRdb table lists in-frame clones only, not all of them. This table holds roughly 300,000 clones, roughly 90% found once. Sequenced input: PBMCs. These receptors were collected from a man aged 35 to 55 in good health and CMV-seropositive. The CDR3 runs from the conserved cysteine through the conserved F or W. A D gene is named only where the DNA matches it firmly. Only some rows state a clone size, as once, few, many or a class for expanded clones.

once	-	TRBJ1-1	TRBV18	TGTGCCAGCTCACCGACACATAACTTGAACACTGAAGCTTTCTTT	CASSPTHNLNTEAFF
-	-	TRBJ2-7	TRBV7-9	TGTGCCAGCAGCAGAGGGGGGGGAATCTCCTACGAGCAGTACTTC	CASSRGGGISYEQYF
-	-	TRBJ2-2	TRBV4-1	TGCGCCAGCAGCCAAGAAACTAGCTTCAGGGAGCTGTTTTTT	CASSQETSFRELFF
-	TRBD1	TRBJ2-7	TRBV28	TGTGCCAGCAGTCCGGGGACAGGGAGGGGAACCTACGAGCAGTACTTC	CASSPGTGRGTYEQYF
-	TRBD1	TRBJ2-6	TRBV11-2	TGTGCCAGCGGACAGGGTGGGTCCGCCTCTGGGGCCAACGTCCTGACTTTC	CASGQGGSASGANVLTF
-	TRBD1	TRBJ1-4	TRBV9	TGTGCCAGCAGGTCAGGCCAGGGGGGCGTCGAAAAACTGTTTTTT	CASRSGQGGVEKLFF
-	-	TRBJ2-7	TRBV6-5	TGTGCCAGCAGCCACGCTTTTGGAGGCGCAAGGGAGCAGTACTTC	CASSHAFGGAREQYF
-	TRBD1	TRBJ1-5	TRBV27	TGTGCCAGCAGTCCTCGAGGGACAGGTCTGAGCAATCAGCCCCAGCATTTT	CASSPRGTGLSNQPQHF
once	-	TRBJ1-1	TRBV19	TGTGCCAGTAACACCAACAGAGATATGAACACTGAAGCTTTCTTT	CASNTNRDMNTEAFF
-	TRBD1	TRBJ1-1	TRBV7-2	TGTGCCAGCAGCCCGCGGACAGGCAACACTGAAGCTTTCTTT	CASSPRTGNTEAFF
-	TRBD1	TRBJ1-4	TRBV10-3	TGTGCCGTCAGTCCAGGACAGGCAGCCTCATCTGCAACTAATGAAAAACTGTTTTTT	CAVSPGQAASSATNEKLFF